These T cell receptor beta chains were read from a single sample in a study of lymphopenia after photon versus proton radiotherapy. Using immunoSEQ multiplex PCR, the repertoire was profiled, and TCRdb retains in-frame clones only, with some absent. In the table there are 37,000 or so clones, more than 75% of which are singletons. Sequenced material: peripheral blood, taken from a patient treated with photon-based radiotherapy. The receptors shown here come from a man aged 50 to 59 with gastric cancer. The CDR3 runs from the conserved cysteine through the conserved F or W. Each record gives: J gene, V gene, CDR3 protein.

J: TRBJ2-7; V: TRBV6-5; CDR3: CASARAGVDEQYF
J: TRBJ2-2; V: TRBV19; CDR3: CASSGQGARAGELFF
J: TRBJ1-2; V: TRBV28; CDR3: CASSLGPPEGYGYTF
J: TRBJ2-1; V: TRBV7-8; CDR3: CASSSLMGEGRYNEQFF
J: TRBJ2-3; V: TRBV27; CDR3: CASSPTPSEYTDTQYF
J: TRBJ1-1; V: TRBV10-3; CDR3: CAISESGNAEAFF
J: TRBJ2-2; V: TRBV18; CDR3: CASSPELTGTGELFF
J: TRBJ2-1; V: TRBV5-5; CDR3: CASSLAASGINEQFF
J: TRBJ1-2; V: TRBV6-5; CDR3: CASSSTGDFFYGYTF
J: TRBJ2-3; V: TRBV7-3; CDR3: CASSLRGISLAGAVDTQYF
J: TRBJ1-2; V: TRBV28; CDR3: CASSSGGTNGYTF
J: TRBJ2-1; V: TRBV7-8; CDR3: CASSARDGTTPNEQFF
J: TRBJ2-5; V: TRBV30; CDR3: CAWATDRKYQETQYF
J: TRBJ1-1; V: TRBV6-5; CDR3: CASQGVNTEAFF
J: TRBJ1-2; V: TRBV5-4; CDR3: CASSSGTGNYGYTF
J: TRBJ2-5; V: TRBV6-1; CDR3: CASSENTRQETQYF
J: TRBJ1-4; V: TRBV13; CDR3: CASSPRRAEKLFF
J: TRBJ2-7; V: TRBV7-6; CDR3: CASSSLGSYEQYF
J: TRBJ1-5; V: TRBV27; CDR3: CASSRRQGAGQPQHF
J: TRBJ2-5; V: TRBV29-1; CDR3: CSVKHLAGEETQYF
J: TRBJ2-1; V: TRBV5-1; CDR3: CASSLTSGRISYNEQFF
J: TRBJ1-2; V: TRBV14; CDR3: CASSPSSYGYTF
J: TRBJ2-2; V: TRBV6-4; CDR3: CASSDRGDGTGELFF
J: TRBJ1-1; V: TRBV9; CDR3: CASSPRQGRGADTEAFF
J: TRBJ2-3; V: TRBV7-2; CDR3: CASTLSGPTDTQYF
J: TRBJ2-7; V: TRBV5-4; CDR3: CASSLVLATEQYF
J: TRBJ1-4; V: TRBV7-8; CDR3: CASSATGSDEKLFF
J: TRBJ2-3; V: TRBV9; CDR3: CASSTTSGTVDTQYF
J: TRBJ2-1; V: TRBV11-2; CDR3: CASSLDSAHRGEQFF
J: TRBJ1-1; V: TRBV14; CDR3: CASKAQGYTEAFF
J: TRBJ1-6; V: TRBV7-2; CDR3: CASSLASPLHF
J: TRBJ2-7; V: TRBV6-6; CDR3: CATTRTGDSYEQYF
J: TRBJ1-5; V: TRBV28; CDR3: CASIYGVDQPQHF
J: TRBJ1-4; V: TRBV5-5; CDR3: CASSYKEKLFF
J: TRBJ1-4; V: TRBV6-6; CDR3: CASSKTGAGEKLFF
J: TRBJ1-2; V: TRBV29-1; CDR3: CSAGTARGYTF
J: TRBJ2-3; V: TRBV19; CDR3: CASSIRTNTDTQYF
J: TRBJ1-2; V: TRBV18; CDR3: CASSPAGYYGYTF
J: TRBJ2-5; V: TRBV18; CDR3: CASSLIGSGKGETQYF
J: TRBJ2-1; V: TRBV7-9; CDR3: CATQAGSYNEQFF
J: TRBJ2-3; V: TRBV13; CDR3: CASSLGGTDTQYF
J: TRBJ1-4; V: TRBV19; CDR3: CATRGGANEKLFF
J: TRBJ2-6; V: TRBV5-1; CDR3: CASSQTGPGANVLTF